The T cell receptor beta chain described here comes from a study of regulatory T cells in long-lasting Graves disease. Library construction for TCR beta used iRepertoire HTBI primers and Arm-PCR of CDR3 regions. TCRdb used MiXCR to reprocess the multiplex PCR reads, holding one entry per CDR3 protein. This table holds a few hundred thousand distinct CDR3 sequences, about an eighth found once. This sample's time point: newly diagnosed GD, antithyroid drugs for less than 3 months. There was RNA extracted from PBMCs, and the TCR library was made from it. Germline V CDR1 and CDR2: SGHRS, YFSETQ. The length of the CDR3 is 15 residues. Trimming removed 3 bases at V and 8 bases at J, with 15 bases between. This clonotype was observed many times. These data were also filed under a second study, of T cells in Graves' hyperthyroidism and ophthalmopathy. That investigation notes: Most thyroid-expanded clonotypes above 0.001 were also found in blood.

The chain joins TRBV5-1 to TRBJ1-6; D is possibly TRBD1 (5 bases). The source was peripheral blood mononuclear cells (PBMCs), collected at new diagnosis, from a patient treated with antithyroid drugs. This sequence was found in a woman aged 18-29 years with Graves disease. CDR3 coding DNA: TGCGCCAGCAGCTCCATCGGGCAGGGACATTCACCCCTCCACTTT. This codes for CASSSIGQGHSPLHF.